A selection of T cell receptor beta chains follows, all from one sample in a study of shared clonotypes between healthy human individuals. Generated by immunoSEQ multiplex PCR, the TCRdb table keeps only in-frame clones and is missing some. The repertoire holds about 2.4 million clones, with roughly nine tenths as singletons. Material: naive CD4+ T cells sorted from blood. These TCRs come from a man between 18 and 29 years old in good health. CDR3s include the opening cysteine and the closing phenylalanine or tryptophan.

cdr3_aa: CASSYRAEGYEQYF
j_call: TRBJ2-7
v_call: TRBV6-5

cdr3_aa: CASSEWTGAEGYTF
j_call: TRBJ1-2
v_call: TRBV10-2

cdr3_aa: CASSSGVGTEAFF
j_call: TRBJ1-1
v_call: TRBV11-2

cdr3_aa: CASSLRTGGGRPQHF
j_call: TRBJ1-5
v_call: TRBV7-2

cdr3_aa: CASSIGAGPNTGELFF
j_call: TRBJ2-2
v_call: TRBV19

cdr3_aa: CASSYGEVNSPLHF
j_call: TRBJ1-6
v_call: TRBV6-6

cdr3_aa: CASSAGTGGNQPQHF
j_call: TRBJ1-5
v_call: TRBV19

cdr3_aa: CASSSTGGNYGYTF
j_call: TRBJ1-2
v_call: TRBV7-8

cdr3_aa: CASSLEGQGGETQYF
j_call: TRBJ2-5
v_call: TRBV27

cdr3_aa: CASSSGLAGQNGELFF
j_call: TRBJ2-2
v_call: TRBV5-4

cdr3_aa: CASRRTGRETEAFF
j_call: TRBJ1-1
v_call: TRBV2

cdr3_aa: CASSQANLAGAGELFF
j_call: TRBJ2-2
v_call: TRBV5-4

cdr3_aa: CASSPPFVGDRELFF
j_call: TRBJ2-2
v_call: TRBV18

cdr3_aa: CASRRGDGYTF
j_call: TRBJ1-2
v_call: TRBV19

cdr3_aa: CASSELVGKLNQPQHF
j_call: TRBJ1-5
v_call: TRBV6-1

cdr3_aa: CAWQGANYGYTF
j_call: TRBJ1-2
v_call: TRBV30

cdr3_aa: CASSLTGFNSYEQYF
j_call: TRBJ2-7
v_call: TRBV5-6

cdr3_aa: CASSLPTFGGEQFF
j_call: TRBJ2-1
v_call: TRBV7-9

cdr3_aa: CASSSPGQGNEKLFF
j_call: TRBJ1-4
v_call: TRBV6-6

cdr3_aa: CASSLNRGGETQYF
j_call: TRBJ2-5
v_call: TRBV7-2

cdr3_aa: CAGRQGAISTDTQYF
j_call: TRBJ2-3
v_call: TRBV5-5

cdr3_aa: CASSFGRNEKLFF
j_call: TRBJ1-4
v_call: TRBV5-1

cdr3_aa: CASSRGGGETQYF
j_call: TRBJ2-5
v_call: TRBV7-8

cdr3_aa: CASSSMTGPLRNVGDTQYF
j_call: TRBJ2-3
v_call: TRBV19

cdr3_aa: CASSWSFGYNEQFF
j_call: TRBJ2-1
v_call: TRBV27

cdr3_aa: CASSEAGTLETQYF
j_call: TRBJ2-5
v_call: TRBV2

cdr3_aa: CASSSRDGSYEQYF
j_call: TRBJ2-7
v_call: TRBV18

cdr3_aa: CASSLGGTYEQYF
j_call: TRBJ2-7
v_call: TRBV2

cdr3_aa: CSARPMETQYF
j_call: TRBJ2-5
v_call: TRBV20-1

cdr3_aa: CASSSDGVAGETQYF
j_call: TRBJ2-5
v_call: TRBV7-9

cdr3_aa: CASSGGNNEQFF
j_call: TRBJ2-1
v_call: TRBV2

cdr3_aa: CASSLGRLAGELFF
j_call: TRBJ2-2
v_call: TRBV11-2

cdr3_aa: CASTKIGETQYF
j_call: TRBJ2-5
v_call: TRBV2

cdr3_aa: CASSVDIPGTSSYNEQFF
j_call: TRBJ2-1
v_call: TRBV9

cdr3_aa: CASSVDGFGTDTQYF
j_call: TRBJ2-3
v_call: TRBV9

cdr3_aa: CASSHGGGKLTEAFF
j_call: TRBJ1-1
v_call: TRBV6-6

cdr3_aa: CASSWGGAGGDEQYF
j_call: TRBJ2-7
v_call: TRBV28

cdr3_aa: CASSEGVDYGYTF
j_call: TRBJ1-2
v_call: TRBV10-2

cdr3_aa: CASSRTGGKRISDGYTF
j_call: TRBJ1-2
v_call: TRBV19

cdr3_aa: CASSTGVSNQPQHF
j_call: TRBJ1-5
v_call: TRBV19

cdr3_aa: CASSLGGQSTYTEAFF
j_call: TRBJ1-1
v_call: TRBV5-4